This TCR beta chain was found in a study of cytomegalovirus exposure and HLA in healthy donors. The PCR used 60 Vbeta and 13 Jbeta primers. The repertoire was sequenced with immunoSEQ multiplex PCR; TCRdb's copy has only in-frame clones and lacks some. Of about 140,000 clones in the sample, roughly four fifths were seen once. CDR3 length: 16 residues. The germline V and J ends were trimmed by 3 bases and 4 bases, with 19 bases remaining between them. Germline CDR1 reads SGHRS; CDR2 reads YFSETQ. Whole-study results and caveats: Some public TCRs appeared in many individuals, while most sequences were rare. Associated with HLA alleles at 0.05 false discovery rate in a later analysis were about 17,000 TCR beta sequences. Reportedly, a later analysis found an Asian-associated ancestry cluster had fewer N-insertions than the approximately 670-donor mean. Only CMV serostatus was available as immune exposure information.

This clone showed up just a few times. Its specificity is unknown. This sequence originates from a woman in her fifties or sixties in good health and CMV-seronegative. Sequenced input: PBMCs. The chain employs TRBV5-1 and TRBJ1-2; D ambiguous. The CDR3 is CASSSTWGGVGYGYTF. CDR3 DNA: TGCGCCAGCAGCTCCACTTGGGGAGGAGTTGGCTATGGCTACACCTTC.